The 20 T cell receptor beta chains below come from one sample, sequenced in a study of T cells in Graves' hyperthyroidism and ophthalmopathy. From RNA transcripts, TCR beta CDR3 regions were amplified. With the HTBI primer set, the TCR CDR3 went through a first round of RT-PCR. One entry per CDR3 protein, called by TCRdb with MiXCR from the multiplex PCR reads. Found here are approximately 500,000 distinct CDR3 sequences, around 46% of them singletons; the top ten hold about 8.3%. Sequencing was done on a sample of peripheral blood or thyroid tissue (not recorded which). The receptors shown here come from a woman aged 18-29 years with Graves' hyperthyroidism.

This clonotype was picked up a small number of times. J is TRBJ1-5 and V is TRBV19; D not resolved. This CDR3 contains 15 residues. Germline CDR1 reads LNHDA; CDR2 reads SQIVND (reference sequence). Trimming pared 8 bases from V and 2 bases from J, leaving 16 bases between. The CDR3 loop is CASLRSGQGNQPQHF. The CDR3 nucleotides are TGTGCCAGTTTACGGTCCGGGCAGGGCAATCAGCCCCAGCATTTT.

This sequence joins TRBV10-3 and TRBJ1-2; TRBD1 agrees at 7 bases. There are 17 residues in the CDR3. The germline V gene has CDR1 ENHRY and CDR2 SYGVKD. V lost 2 bases, J lost 1 base, and 10 bases stayed unmatched. CDR3 sequence (DNA): TGTGCCATCAGTGAGGAGGGAGACAGGGCGCTTAACTATGGCTACACCTTC. Translation: CAISEEGDRALNYGYTF.

This clonotype was seen at least ten times. The gene calls are TRBV12-3 or TRBV12-4 and TRBJ1-2; the D gene is possibly TRBD1 (6 bases). Trimming left V 7 bases short and J 1 base short, with 22 bases between. CDR3 length: 17 amino acids. The CDR3 DNA reads as TGTGCCAGCACCCAGGGGAGGGGGTCGACGATTAACTATGGCTACACCTTC. It encodes CASTQGRGSTINYGYTF.

For this clonotype: The junction shows a germline mismatch at one end, possibly a read error. The chain uses TRBV2 and TRBJ1-1, with D maybe TRBD1 (5 bases). The CDR3 consists of 14 residues. CDR1 and CDR2 from the germline V gene are SNHLY and FYNNEI. DNA for the CDR3: TGTGCCAGCAGGGAAGATAAGGGGCTTGGTGAAGCTTTCTTT. Residues: CASREDKGLGEAFF.

With respect to this clonotype: A clone one base away is much larger, so this may be a read error. The chain employs TRBV2 and TRBJ1-2, with D tentatively TRBD1 (5 bases). Germline V lookup: CDR1 SNHLY, CDR2 FYNNEI. The CDR3 covers 15 residues. The V end was cut by 2 bases, the J end by 4 bases, with 14 bases between. The CDR3 bases are TGTGCCAGCAGTGAAACGGGACGGGGTGGCTATGGCTACACCTTC. Translating it yields CASSETGRGGYGYTF.

In its sample, this clonotype was seen many times. This chain uses TRBV5-5 with TRBJ1-6, with 9 positions matching TRBD1. CDR3 length equals 15 residues. J lost 7 bases, V lost 2 bases, and 4 bases had no gene match. Germline values: CDR1 SGHKS, CDR2 YYEKEE (reference sequence). CDR3 nucleotides: TGTGCCAGCAGCTTCGGGACAGGGCTAAATTCACCCCTCCACTTT. Protein: CASSFGTGLNSPLHF. The whole variable domain, remainder taken from reference TRBV5-5 and TRBJ1-6, is DAGVTQSPTHLIKTRGQQVTLRCSPISGHKSVSWYQQVLGQGPQFIFQYYEKEERGRGNFPDRFSARQFPNYSSELNVNALLLGDSALYLCASSFGTGLNSPLHFGNGTRLTVT.

Concerning this clonotype: Sequence at one end of the junction differs from germline and may be a read error. This chain joins TRBV18 and TRBJ1-6, with D possibly matching TRBD1 (5 bases). Germline V lookup: CDR1 KGHSH, CDR2 LQKENI. This CDR3 region has 13 residues. The DNA for the CDR3 is TGTGCCAGCTCATCGGGACGGAATTCACCCATCCACTTT. Amino acid sequence: CASSSGRNSPIHF.

There are a few counts of this clonotype. V and J are TRBV28 and TRBJ1-2, with 7 nucleotides matching TRBD1. The trim removed 5 bases at V and 2 bases at J, leaving 8 bases unmatched. The CDR3 has 15 amino acids. CDR1 and CDR2 (germline): MDHEN, SYDVKM. The CDR3 region is CASSPYRGGNYGYTF. The CDR3 bases are TGTGCCAGCAGTCCGTACAGGGGAGGGAACTATGGCTACACCTTC.

This clonotype was picked up many times. The V call is TRBV5-1, the J call TRBJ2-5, with D tentatively TRBD1 (6 bases). The CDR3 contains 14 residues. V dropped 3 bases and J dropped 2 bases, with 11 bases sitting between them. Germline CDR1 reads SGHRS; CDR2 reads YFSETQ. CDR3 DNA sequence: TGCGCCAGCAGCTCGTGGACAGAACAAGAGACCCAGTACTTC. It codes for CASSSWTEQETQYF.

Only one count was recorded for this clonotype. The chain carries TRBV12-3 or TRBV12-4 and TRBJ1-2; D is perhaps TRBD1 (5 bases). This CDR3 region has 16 residues. V was trimmed by 4 bases and J by 8 bases, leaving 23 bases between them. CDR3 nucleotides: TGTGCCAGCAGTTCCTCTCAAGGACCCCGGGGGGACGGCTACACCTTC. This gives the protein CASSSSQGPRGDGYTF.

In its sample, this clonotype was seen a few times. The chain links TRBV29-1 to TRBJ2-7, with 13 bases identical to TRBD2. The CDR3 is 12 amino acids. The ends lost 8 bases at V and 3 bases at J; junction bases unmatched: 1. The V gene's germline CDR1 is SQVTM and CDR2 ANQGSEA. For the CDR3, the DNA is TGCAGCCGGACTAGCGGGAGCTACGAGCAGTACTTC. Its protein product is CSRTSGSYEQYF.

This clonotype occurred many times. The chain employs TRBV19 and TRBJ2-7; weak D call: TRBD2 (5 bases). Trimming shortened V by 5 bases and J by 3 bases, and 14 bases separated the two germline ends. The germline V gene has CDR1 LNHDA and CDR2 SQIVND (reference sequence). The CDR3 is 14 amino acids. CDR3: CASSRATSGYEQYF. For the CDR3, the DNA is TGTGCCAGTAGTCGGGCCACCAGCGGCTACGAGCAGTACTTC.

With respect to this clonotype: A much larger clonotype is one base distant, so this may be a read error. The rearrangement links TRBV11-1 to TRBJ2-7; D gene ambiguous. This CDR3 spans 14 amino acids. Germline CDR1 reads SGHAT; CDR2 reads FQDESV (reference sequence). Here the CDR3 reads CASSQDPRSYKQYF. The CDR3 nucleotides are TGCGCCAGCAGCCAAGATCCCCGGTCCTACAAGCAGTACTTC.

The chain links TRBV27 to TRBJ2-2; possibly TRBD1 or TRBD2 for D (5 bases each). The CDR3 is made up of 14 amino acids. Germline V CDR1 and CDR2: MNHEY, SMNVEV (reference sequence). The germline V and J ends were trimmed by 3 bases and 3 bases, with 8 bases remaining between them. Written as DNA, the CDR3 is TGTGCCAGCAGTTTCAGGGAGTACACCGGGGAGCTGTTTTTT. As protein: CASSFREYTGELFF.

The chain has TRBV24-1 and TRBJ2-6; 7 bases line up with TRBD1. Unmatched junction bases numbered 1, after V lost 9 bases and J lost 0 bases. Germline loops: CDR1 KGHDR, CDR2 SFDVKD. The CDR3 is 14 amino acids. CDR3 loop: CATRDSSGANVLTF. The DNA of the CDR3 is TGTGCCACCCGGGACAGCTCTGGGGCCAACGTCCTGACTTTC.

This clonotype was counted ten times or more. The rearrangement uses TRBV20-1 and TRBJ2-6, with 8 bases identical to TRBD1. The CDR3 consists of 17 residues. Germline V gives CDR1 DFQATT, CDR2 SNEGSKA (reference sequence). With V trimmed by 5 bases and J by 0 bases, 9 bases remained unmatched. The CDR3 here is CSAVTKTGGSGANVLTF. DNA of the CDR3: TGCAGTGCTGTCACCAAAACAGGGGGCTCTGGGGCCAACGTCCTGACTTTC.

This clonotype was recorded many times. The genes are TRBV29-1 and TRBJ2-7; 9 positions agree with TRBD2. The germline V gene has CDR1 SQVTM and CDR2 ANQGSEA. The CDR3 is 13 residues long. J gave up 1 base and V 8 bases, and 6 bases lay outside the gene matches. This CDR3 is CSIKTSGSYEQYF. CDR3 bases: TGCAGCATCAAGACTAGCGGATCCTACGAGCAGTACTTC.

This clonotype has at least ten counts. V is TRBV7-3 and J is TRBJ1-1, with unresolved D. This CDR3 has 15 residues. V was shortened by 2 bases and J by 5 bases, with 15 bases between the two germline ends. Germline lookup yields CDR1 SGHTA and CDR2 FQGTGA. The CDR3 reads CASSLEGPGGTEAFF. DNA for the CDR3: TGTGCCAGCAGCTTAGAAGGACCCGGAGGGACTGAAGCTTTCTTT.

The DNA of the CDR3 is TGTGCCTGGGTAGGCTTGGCAGATACGCAGTATTTT. It codes for CAWVGLADTQYF. The rearrangement joins TRBV30 to TRBJ2-3; D call uncertain. V lost 5 bases to trimming and J lost 4 bases, with 10 bases between them. CDR1 is GTSNPN and CDR2 is SVGIG in the germline V gene (reference sequence). CDR3 size: 12 residues.

This clonotype was seen at least ten times. The V and J genes are TRBV9 and TRBJ1-1; D possibly corresponds to TRBD1 (5 bases). Germline V gives CDR1 SGDLS, CDR2 YYNGEE. V shed 3 bases and J shed 1 base, with 16 bases lying between them. The length of the CDR3 is 16 residues. CDR3: CASSGRRDGENTEAFF. The CDR3 bases are TGTGCCAGCAGCGGCCGACGGGACGGAGAGAACACTGAAGCTTTCTTT.